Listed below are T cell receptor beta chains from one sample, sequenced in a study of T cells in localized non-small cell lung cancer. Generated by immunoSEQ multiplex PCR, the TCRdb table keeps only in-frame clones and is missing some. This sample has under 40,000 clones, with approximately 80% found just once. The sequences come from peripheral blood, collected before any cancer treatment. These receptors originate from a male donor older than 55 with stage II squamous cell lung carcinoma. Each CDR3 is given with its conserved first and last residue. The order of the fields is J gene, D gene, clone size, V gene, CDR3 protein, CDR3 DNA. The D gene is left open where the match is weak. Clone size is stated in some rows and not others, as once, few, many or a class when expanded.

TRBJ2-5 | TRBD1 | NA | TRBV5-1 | CASSLGRGQETQYF | TGCGCCAGCAGCTTGGGCAGGGGGCAGGAGACCCAGTACTTC
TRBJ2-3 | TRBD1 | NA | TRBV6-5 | CASSRTGGADTQYF | TGTGCCAGCAGCAGGACAGGGGGCGCGGATACGCAGTATTTT
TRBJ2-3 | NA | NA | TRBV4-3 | CASKQRLTTDTQYF | TGCGCCAGCAAGCAGCGGCTAACCACAGATACGCAGTATTTT
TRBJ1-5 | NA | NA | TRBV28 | CASSAAGEGSNQPQHF | TGTGCCAGCAGTGCTGCAGGGGAAGGTAGCAATCAGCCCCAGCATTTT
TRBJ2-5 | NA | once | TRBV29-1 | CSVDVGSGTQYF | TGCAGCGTTGATGTGGGTAGTGGGACCCAGTACTTC
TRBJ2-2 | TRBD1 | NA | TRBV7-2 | CASSLGPGQGIGELFF | TGTGCCAGCAGCTTGGGTCCGGGACAGGGGATCGGGGAGCTGTTTTTT
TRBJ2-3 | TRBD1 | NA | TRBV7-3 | CASSTGGADTQYF | TGTGCCAGCAGTACAGGGGGAGCAGATACGCAGTATTTT
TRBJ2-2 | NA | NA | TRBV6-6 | CASRTTTVGGELFF | TGTGCCAGCAGAACGACGACCGTCGGGGGGGAGCTGTTTTTT
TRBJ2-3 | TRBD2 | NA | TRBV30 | CAWAQGLADGGDTQYF | TGTGCCTGGGCCCAGGGACTAGCGGACGGGGGAGATACGCAGTATTTT
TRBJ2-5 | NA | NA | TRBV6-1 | CASQGRPYQETQYF | TGTGCCAGCCAGGGACGGCCGTATCAAGAGACCCAGTACTTC
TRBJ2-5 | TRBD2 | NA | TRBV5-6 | CASSTRGTSGITETQYF | TGTGCCAGCAGCACCCGAGGGACTAGCGGTATCACGGAGACCCAGTACTTC
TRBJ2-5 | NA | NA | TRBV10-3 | CAISPGHPWGETQYF | TGTGCCATCAGTCCGGGACACCCGTGGGGAGAGACCCAGTACTTC
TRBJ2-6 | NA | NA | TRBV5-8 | CASSLGNRASGANVLTF | TGTGCCAGCAGCCTGGGCAATCGTGCTTCTGGGGCCAACGTCCTGACTTTC
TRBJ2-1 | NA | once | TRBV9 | CASSANPKRDSVNEQFF | TGTGCCAGCAGCGCAAATCCCAAACGGGACTCGGTCAATGAGCAGTTCTTC
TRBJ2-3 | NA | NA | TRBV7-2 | CASSPPSWTDTQYF | TGTGCCAGCAGCCCACCTTCGTGGACAGATACGCAGTATTTT
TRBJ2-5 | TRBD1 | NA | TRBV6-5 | CATTRGLGETQYF | TGTGCAACAACTAGGGGGCTCGGGGAGACCCAGTACTTC
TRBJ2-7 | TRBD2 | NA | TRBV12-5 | CASGSPRDYLYEQYF | TGTGCTAGTGGTTCCCCCAGGGACTACCTCTACGAGCAGTACTTC